Listed below are T cell receptor beta chains from one sample, sequenced in a study of blood T cell repertoires in COVID-19. Method: immunoSEQ multiplex PCR; TCRdb's copy keeps in-frame clones and lacks some. The sample has roughly 140,000 clones, roughly 80% seen once; the top ten hold about 7.3%. The sequencing sample was made of PBMCs or T cells enriched from blood (not recorded which). The receptors derive from a man aged 45-65 years who had recovered from COVID-19. CDR3s include the opening cysteine and the closing phenylalanine or tryptophan. The D gene is left open where the match is weak. Size is omitted from some rows. Given values are once, few, many or a class for expanded clones.

TRBV30,-,-,TRBJ1-5,TGTGCCTGGAGTCGCACAGTGAGCAATCAGCCCCAGCATTTT,CAWSRTVSNQPQHF
TRBV19,-,TRBD1,TRBJ1-5,TGTGCCAGTAGTTTAGACAGGGGCGGCGGGAATCAGCCCCAGCATTTT,CASSLDRGGGNQPQHF
TRBV11-3,-,TRBD1,TRBJ2-1,TGTGCCAGCAGCCCCGGACAGGTAGCCTACAATGAGCAGTTCTTC,CASSPGQVAYNEQFF
TRBV2,once,-,TRBJ1-5,TGTGCCAGCAGTGTGGACAGAGGGAGCAATCAGCCCCAGCATTTT,CASSVDRGSNQPQHF
TRBV2,-,-,TRBJ1-5,TGTGCCAGCAGTGAAACCGGGAATCAGCCCCAGCATTTT,CASSETGNQPQHF
TRBV27,-,TRBD1,TRBJ2-7,TGTGCCAGCAGTTTAGGTCGGTCAGGGGGCGCGGACGAGCAGTACTTC,CASSLGRSGGADEQYF
TRBV7-9,few,-,TRBJ2-7,TGTGCCAGCAGCTTTGCAGTGACAGCTGGGTTTGATGAGCAGTACTTC,CASSFAVTAGFDEQYF
TRBV3-1/TRBV3-2,-,-,TRBJ2-1,TGTGCCAGCACAGGGACTTCAGCGTACAATGAGCAGTTCTTC,CASTGTSAYNEQFF
TRBV7-2,once,TRBD1,TRBJ2-5,TGTGCCAGCAGCTTACGCCAACAGGGGGCAGAGACCCAGTACTTC,CASSLRQQGAETQYF
TRBV4-2,few,TRBD1,TRBJ1-2,TGTGCCAGCAGCGGGACAGGGGACTTTACCTTCTATGGCTACACCTTC,CASSGTGDFTFYGYTF
TRBV5-1,-,TRBD1,TRBJ1-3,TGCGCCAGCAGCCCATCGGGACAGGTTTTCGGAAACACCATATATTTT,CASSPSGQVFGNTIYF
TRBV5-6,once,-,TRBJ2-1,TGTGCCAGCAGCTTGGACTCGCCGCATGAGCAGTTCTTC,CASSLDSPHEQFF
TRBV5-1,-,-,TRBJ1-4,TGCGCCAGCCATAGAGGCGTCGAGAATGAAAAACTGTTTTTT,CASHRGVENEKLFF
TRBV4-1,once,-,TRBJ2-7,TGCGCCAGCAGCCAAGCTTTGGACTTATCCTACGAGCAGTACTTC,CASSQALDLSYEQYF
TRBV10-3,-,-,TRBJ1-1,TGTGCCATCAGTGGGACAGAGTACACTGAAGCTTTCTTT,CAISGTEYTEAFF
TRBV5-1,-,TRBD1,TRBJ1-1,TGCGCCAGCAGCAAGGACAGGTGGGACACTGAAGCTTTCTTT,CASSKDRWDTEAFF
TRBV29-1,-,-,TRBJ2-1,TGCAGCGTTGACACATACAATGAGCAGTTCTTC,CSVDTYNEQFF
TRBV5-6,-,TRBD2,TRBJ2-2,TGTGCCAGCAGATTGGCGGGGGGCCGAACCGGGGAGCTGTTTTTT,CASRLAGGRTGELFF
TRBV21-1,-,-,TRBJ1-6,TGTGCCAGCAGCAAAGTGGGGACAGGGCGATCACCCCTCCACTTT,CASSKVGTGRSPLHF
TRBV18,once,-,TRBJ2-3,TGTGCCAGCTCACCGCGCCCCGAGACAGCCAACACAGATACGCAGTATTTT,CASSPRPETANTDTQYF
TRBV6-5,once,TRBD1,TRBJ2-2,TGTGCCAGCAGTTCTCAGCAGGGGGCTGGGGAGCTGTTTTTT,CASSSQQGAGELFF
TRBV4-1,-,-,TRBJ2-7,TGCGCCAGCAGCCAAGGACAGACAGGCTCCTACGAGCAGTACTTC,CASSQGQTGSYEQYF
TRBV7-2,-,-,TRBJ1-1,TGTGCCAGCAGCTTAGCACTAACGGTCGGCAGGAACACTGAAGCTTTCTTT,CASSLALTVGRNTEAFF
TRBV30,-,TRBD1,TRBJ1-1,TGTGCCTGGCACCCCGGACAGGGGCGGTCCTTAGCTTTCTTT,CAWHPGQGRSLAFF
TRBV15,-,TRBD1,TRBJ1-5,TGTGCCACCAGGGACAGGGAGCAGCCCCAGCATTTT,CATRDREQPQHF
TRBV3-1/TRBV3-2,-,TRBD2,TRBJ2-5,TGTGCCAGCAGCCAAGAACTAGCGGGGGGGCCAGAAGAGACCCAGTACTTC,CASSQELAGGPEETQYF
TRBV29-1,-,-,TRBJ2-2,TGCAGCGCCGGACAGAACACCGGGGAGCTGTTTTTT,CSAGQNTGELFF
TRBV20-1,-,-,TRBJ2-5,TGCAGTGCTACGACAACTCCGACCCAGTACTTC,CSATTTPTQYF
TRBV5-4,-,TRBD1,TRBJ1-1,TGTGCCAGCAGCTTGGACCAACAGGGGATGAACACTGAAGCTTTCTTT,CASSLDQQGMNTEAFF
TRBV7-8,-,-,TRBJ2-6,TGTGCCAGCAGCCCGGGCAACGTCCTGACTTTC,CASSPGNVLTF
TRBV7-8,-,-,TRBJ1-1,TGTGCCAGCAGCTTATTTCAGAACACTGAAGCTTTCTTT,CASSLFQNTEAFF
TRBV18,-,TRBD1,TRBJ1-3,TGTGCCAGCTCACCGACAGGGAAAGGTGGAAACACCATATATTTT,CASSPTGKGGNTIYF
TRBV19,-,-,TRBJ1-1,TGTGCCAGTAGACCCGGCACAGGGTTGACTGAAGCTTTCTTT,CASRPGTGLTEAFF
TRBV2,-,TRBD1,TRBJ1-1,TGTGCCAGCACGGATTTTGGACAGGGGGTTACTGAAGCTTTCTTT,CASTDFGQGVTEAFF
TRBV3-1/TRBV3-2,-,-,TRBJ1-1,TGTGCCAGCAGCCAAGATCAGGGGAACACTGAAGCTTTCTTT,CASSQDQGNTEAFF
TRBV19,-,TRBD1,TRBJ2-5,TGTGCCACCCGGGACAGGGGGTCATCAGAGACCCAGTACTTC,CATRDRGSSETQYF
TRBV5-4,-,-,TRBJ1-1,TGTGCCAGCAGCTTGGGTGGGGGGAGGAACACTGAAGCTTTCTTT,CASSLGGGRNTEAFF
TRBV4-2,-,TRBD2,TRBJ2-1,TGTGCCAGCAGCCAAGTCCCCCTAGGCGGGGGGGCAAATGAGCAGTTCTTC,CASSQVPLGGGANEQFF
TRBV15,many,TRBD2,TRBJ2-2,TGTGCCACCAGCAGGGGACTAGTGCCGGGGGAGCTGTTTTTT,CATSRGLVPGELFF
TRBV28,-,TRBD2,TRBJ2-3,TGTGCCAGCAGTTCCCCCACTAGCGGGGTCACAGATACGCAGTATTTT,CASSSPTSGVTDTQYF
TRBV20-1,-,TRBD1,TRBJ1-1,TGCAGTGTTGGGGACAGGGCTGAAGCTTTCTTT,CSVGDRAEAFF
TRBV2,-,TRBD1,TRBJ1-3,TGTGCCAGCAGTGAGGGGACAGGGAACTCTGGAAACACCATATATTTT,CASSEGTGNSGNTIYF
TRBV12-3/TRBV12-4,-,-,TRBJ1-2,TGTGCCAGCAGCCCTTACAGGGTAAATGGCTACACCTTC,CASSPYRVNGYTF
TRBV14,medium-sized,-,TRBJ1-1,TGTGCCAGCAGCCGCGGGTTCGCTGAAGCTTTCTTT,CASSRGFAEAFF
TRBV18,-,TRBD2,TRBJ2-7,TGTGCCAGCTCACAGGGACTAGCGGGCCCCTACGAGCAGTACTTC,CASSQGLAGPYEQYF
TRBV2,-,-,TRBJ2-7,TGTGCCAGCAAACAGGGCCCTCCAGCCGAGCAGTACTTC,CASKQGPPAEQYF
TRBV9,-,TRBD1,TRBJ2-7,TGTGCCAGCAGCATCGGACAGGGGTCCACCTACGAGCAGTACTTC,CASSIGQGSTYEQYF
TRBV27,-,TRBD2,TRBJ2-5,TGTGCCAGCAGTCCCCTTAGCGGGGGACTCGAAAAGACCCAGTACTTC,CASSPLSGGLEKTQYF